The sequence of this TCR beta chain was determined in a study of OX40 agonist ivuxolimab in advanced cancers. Overall study: Three dose-escalation patients had partial responses: one with hepatocellular carcinoma and two with cutaneous melanoma.

Samples were taken at baseline and on day 1 of cycles 4 and 7. This clone occurred a few times. Sequencing was performed with immunoSEQ multiplex PCR; in TCRdb, only in-frame clones are kept and a portion is missing. The sample lists 8,000 to 11,000 clones, around 80% occurring once. V gave up 3 bases and J gave up 4 bases, with 7 bases separating them. CDR1 and CDR2 from the germline V gene are ENHRY and SYGVKD. The CDR3 is made up of 12 amino acids. The clonotype originates from an adult with an advanced solid tumor such as melanoma, head and neck, liver or kidney cancer. The rearrangement links TRBV10-3 to TRBJ2-7; D uncertain. Source: CD4+ or CD8+ T cells sorted from blood, taken in a trial of the OX40 agonist ivuxolimab. CDR3 region: CAISEEAYEQYF. Written as DNA, the CDR3 is TGTGCCATCAGTGAAGAAGCTTACGAGCAGTACTTC.